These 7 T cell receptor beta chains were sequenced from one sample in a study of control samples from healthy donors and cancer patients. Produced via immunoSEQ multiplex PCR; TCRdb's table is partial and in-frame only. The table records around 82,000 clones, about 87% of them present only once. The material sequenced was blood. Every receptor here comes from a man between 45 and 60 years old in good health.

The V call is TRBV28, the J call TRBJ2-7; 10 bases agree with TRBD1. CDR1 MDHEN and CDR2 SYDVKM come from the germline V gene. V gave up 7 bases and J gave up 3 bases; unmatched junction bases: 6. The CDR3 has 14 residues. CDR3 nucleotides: TGTGCCAGCACCGGGACAGGGGTTAACTACGAGCAGTACGTC. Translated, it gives CASTGTGVNYEQYV.

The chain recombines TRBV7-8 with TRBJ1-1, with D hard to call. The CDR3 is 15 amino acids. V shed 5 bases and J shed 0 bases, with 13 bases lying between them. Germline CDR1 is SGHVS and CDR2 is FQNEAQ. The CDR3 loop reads CASSQDSLLNTEAFF. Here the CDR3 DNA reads TGTGCCAGCAGCCAAGACTCCCTCTTGAACACTGAAGCTTTCTTT.

The CDR3 spells CASGGGAVVDTQYF. The DNA for the CDR3 is TGTGCCAGCGGGGGGGGCGCAGTCGTGGATACGCAGTATTTT. The rearrangement uses TRBV4-2 and TRBJ2-3; D might be TRBD2 (7 bases). The CDR3 runs to 14 residues. Trimming removed 8 bases at V and 6 bases at J, with 18 bases between. Germline V gene lookup returns CDR1 LGHNA and CDR2 YNFKEQ.

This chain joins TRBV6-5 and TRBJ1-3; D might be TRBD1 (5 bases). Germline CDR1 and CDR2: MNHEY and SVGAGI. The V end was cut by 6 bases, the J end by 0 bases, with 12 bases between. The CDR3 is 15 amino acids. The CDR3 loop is CASRRDFDSGNTIYF. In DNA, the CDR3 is TGTGCCAGCAGACGGGACTTTGACTCTGGAAACACCATATATTTT.

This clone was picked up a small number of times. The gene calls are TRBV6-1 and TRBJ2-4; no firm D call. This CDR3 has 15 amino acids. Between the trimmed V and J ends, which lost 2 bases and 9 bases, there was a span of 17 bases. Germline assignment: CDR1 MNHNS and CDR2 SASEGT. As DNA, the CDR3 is TGTGCCAGCAGTGAAAGGCGTGGTCTAGGTGGCATTCAGTACTTC. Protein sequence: CASSERRGLGGIQYF.

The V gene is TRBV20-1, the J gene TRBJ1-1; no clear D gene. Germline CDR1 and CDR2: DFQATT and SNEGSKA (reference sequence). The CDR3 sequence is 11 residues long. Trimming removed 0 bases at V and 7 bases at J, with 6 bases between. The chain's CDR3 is CSARDNFEAFF. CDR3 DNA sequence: TGCAGTGCTAGAGATAACTTTGAAGCTTTCTTT.

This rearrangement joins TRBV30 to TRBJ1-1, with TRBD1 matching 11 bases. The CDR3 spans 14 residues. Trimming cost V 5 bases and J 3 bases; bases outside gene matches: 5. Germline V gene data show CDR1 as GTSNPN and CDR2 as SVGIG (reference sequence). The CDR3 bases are TGTGCCTGGGGCCCGGGACAGGGGGACACTGAAGCTTTCTTT. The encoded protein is CAWGPGQGDTEAFF.